This T cell receptor beta chain is from a study of blood T cell repertoires in COVID-19. Study at large: Samples came from the United States, Italy and Spain, spanning acute and convalescent COVID-19. Sources were T cells, B-cell-depleted T cells, or PBMCs; the material itself was cDNA or gDNA.

CDR3 length equals 16 residues. Germline V gives CDR1 SGHRS, CDR2 YFSETQ. V was clipped by 4 bases and J by 0 bases; unmatched bases: 5. The table came from immunoSEQ multiplex PCR; TCRdb's copy has only in-frame clones and leaves some out. The table has some 50,000 clones, about 70% seen once; the top ten hold 7.5% to 9%. Sequencing was performed on peripheral blood. The rearrangement links TRBV5-1 to TRBJ1-4, with TRBD1 matching 8 bases. The origin of this receptor is a woman in her 70s with acute or convalescent COVID-19. This CDR3 reads CASSPGQVTTNEKLFF. The CDR3 coding sequence is TGCGCCAGCAGCCCGGGACAGGTTACAACTAATGAAAAACTGTTTTTT.